Below, 6 T cell receptor beta chains from the same sample are listed, as sequenced in a study of graft-versus-host responses after intestinal transplantation. These receptors are not linked to any known antigen. Assay used: immunoSEQ multiplex PCR; TCRdb lists only in-frame clones, some missing. The sample carries approximately 100,000 clones, roughly 87% recorded once. This material consisted of unstimulated CD4+ T cells sorted from spleen or lymph node cells, taken before intestinal transplant. The source of these receptors is a human donor who received an intestinal transplant.

The V and J genes are TRBV6-5 and TRBJ1-2; D is undetermined. Germline-derived CDR1 and CDR2 are MNHEY and SVGAGI. Trimming stripped 4 bases from V and 4 bases from J, with 10 bases between. The CDR3 has 13 amino acids. The CDR3 region has the DNA TGTGCCAGCAGTTTCTCGTCGGGCTATGGCTACACCTTC. Translated, it gives CASSFSSGYGYTF.

V gene TRBV28 combines with J gene TRBJ2-3; 15 nucleotides match TRBD2. V dropped 5 bases and J dropped 3; count of bases not matched to a gene: 15. Germline lookup yields CDR1 MDHEN and CDR2 SYDVKM. The CDR3 length is 20 residues. In nucleotides, the CDR3 is TGTGCCAGCAGTCCTTGGACTAGCGGGAGGGCCAGTCGGGGGACAGATACGCAGTATTTT. Residues: CASSPWTSGRASRGTDTQYF.

This chain links TRBV7-6 with TRBJ2-7; D gene ambiguous. CDR1 SGHVS and CDR2 FNYEAQ come from the germline V gene. The V and J ends lost 1 base and 0 bases respectively, with 10 bases between them. CDR3 length: 15 amino acids. CDR3 nucleotides: TGTGCCAGCAGCTTAGAGGACGGGTTCTCCTACGAGCAGTACTTC. This encodes CASSLEDGFSYEQYF.

V usage is TRBV2 and J usage is TRBJ1-1, with D possibly being TRBD1 (5 bases). CDR1 is SNHLY, CDR2 FYNNEI, per germline. Trimming took off 0 bases at V and 0 bases at J, with 8 bases between the two ends. The CDR3 covers 15 residues. The CDR3 loop is CASSEAVGVNTEAFF. For the CDR3, the DNA is TGTGCCAGCAGTGAAGCGGTAGGGGTGAACACTGAAGCTTTCTTT.

The chain couples TRBV9 to TRBJ2-5; 11 nucleotides line up with TRBD2. The CDR3 loop spans 17 amino acids. V gave up 0 bases and J gave up 1 base; unmatched junction bases: 5. The germline CDR1 and CDR2 sequences are SGDLS and YYNGEE. In DNA form, the CDR3 reads TGTGCCAGCAGCGTAGCTACGGGACTAGCGGCCCAAGAGACCCAGTACTTC. Its protein product is CASSVATGLAAQETQYF. The full variable domain, with the rest looked up from reference TRBV9 and TRBJ2-5, is DSGVTQTPKHLITATGQRVTLRCSPRSGDLSVYWYQQSLDQGLQFLIQYYNGEERAKGNILERFSAQQFPDLHSELNLSSLELGDSALYFCASSVATGLAAQETQYFGPGTRLLVL.

This clone was recorded once. The J gene is TRBJ2-2, the V gene TRBV9; 9 bases agree with TRBD2. The V and J ends lost 1 base and 4 bases, in that order; junction bases with no gene match: 5. Germline V gene lookup returns CDR1 SGDLS and CDR2 YYNGEE. The CDR3 covers 16 residues. The CDR3 DNA reads TGTGCCAGCAGCGTACGTCTAGCGGGACGCACCGGGGAGCTGTTTTTT. Protein sequence: CASSVRLAGRTGELFF.